Below are 28 T cell receptor beta chains sequenced from a single sample in a study of blood T cell repertoires in COVID-19. Data came from immunoSEQ multiplex PCR; TCRdb stores just in-frame clones and leaves some out. The table records roughly 50,000 clones, about nine tenths of them present only once. Sequencing was performed on peripheral blood. Source of these receptors: a woman aged 40 to 50 with active COVID-19.

This clone is categorized as medium-sized. The gene calls are TRBV9 and TRBJ2-1; D may be TRBD2 (6 bases). The CDR3 sequence is 16 residues long. Germline CDR1 and CDR2: SGDLS and YYNGEE. The V end lost 6 bases, the J end lost 6 bases, and 22 bases lay between the germline ends. Here the CDR3 reads CASNSQYGGTPNEQFF. The CDR3 DNA sequence: TGTGCCAGCAATTCCCAATACGGGGGAACCCCCAATGAGCAGTTCTTC.

This clone has only one observation. The chain carries TRBV6-5 and TRBJ2-3; 8 bases are shared with TRBD1. Germline V lookup: CDR1 MNHEY, CDR2 SVGAGI. The CDR3 runs 13 residues. Trimming cost V 11 bases and J 3 bases; bases outside gene matches: 7. In DNA, the CDR3 is TGTGCCGCGTATCAGGGGGCTACAGATACGCAGTATTTT. Amino acids: CAAYQGATDTQYF.

The chain combines TRBV29-1 with TRBJ2-3; 7 bases map to TRBD1. CDR1 and CDR2 from the germline V gene are SQVTM and ANQGSEA. This CDR3 is 13 amino acids long. This CDR3 reads CTGQQGDTDTQYF. As DNA, the CDR3 is TGCACGGGGCAGCAGGGGGACACAGATACGCAGTATTTT.

The rearrangement links TRBV7-8 to TRBJ1-2, with D unclear. The CDR3 is made up of 15 amino acids. Looked up from germline, CDR1 is SGHVS and CDR2 is FQNEAQ. With 2 bases removed from V and 0 bases from J, the gap between germline ends came to 10 bases. In nucleotides, the CDR3 is TGTGCCAGCAGCTTATCCCGCGGAGCTAACTATGGCTACACCTTC. Translation: CASSLSRGANYGYTF.

This chain uses TRBV28 with TRBJ1-2; no reliable D call. Trimming left V 1 base short and J 4 bases short, with 7 bases between. CDR1 and CDR2 from the germline V gene are MDHEN and SYDVKM. The CDR3 is 13 residues long. CDR3 in DNA: TGTGCCAGCAGTTTATACGCCAGCTATGGCTACACCTTC. It translates to CASSLYASYGYTF.

The J gene is TRBJ1-4, the V gene TRBV30; 9 positions agree with TRBD1. The CDR3 sequence is 14 residues long. Germline V gives CDR1 GTSNPN, CDR2 SVGIG (reference sequence). V lost 3 bases to trimming and J lost 3 bases; unmatched junction nucleotides: 2. The CDR3 bases are TGTGCCTGGAGGGGGGACAGGGCTAATGAAAAACTGTTTTTT. The encoded protein is CAWRGDRANEKLFF.

This clone was detected once. V is TRBV5-5 and J is TRBJ2-1; no clear D. In germline, CDR1 is SGHKS, CDR2 YYEKEE (reference sequence). The CDR3 has 16 amino acids. Between the trimmed V and J ends, which lost 0 bases and 2 bases, there was a span of 12 bases. CDR3 loop: CASSLATGYPYNEQFF. CDR3 in DNA: TGTGCCAGCAGCTTGGCAACCGGGTATCCCTACAATGAGCAGTTCTTC.

The chain joins TRBV4-2 to TRBJ1-4; D gene ambiguous. The CDR3 covers 15 residues. Trimming left V 2 bases short and J 8 bases short, with 15 bases between. Germline lookup yields CDR1 LGHNA and CDR2 YNFKEQ. The CDR3 sequence: CASSQPGPRREKLFF. CDR3 nucleotide sequence: TGTGCCAGCAGCCAACCGGGCCCGAGGAGGGAAAAACTGTTTTTT.

The chain employs TRBV12-5 and TRBJ2-7; 7 positions match TRBD1. CDR3 length equals 18 residues. CDR1 LGHNT and CDR2 FRNRAP come from the germline V gene. V lost 3 bases to trimming and J lost 1 base; unmatched junction nucleotides: 15. The DNA for the CDR3 is TGTGCTAGTGGTTTCTTAGGGACAGAACTAACCCCGTCCTACGAGCAGTACTTC. Translating it yields CASGFLGTELTPSYEQYF. The full variable domain, with the rest looked up from reference TRBV12-5 and TRBJ2-7, is DARVTQTPRHKVTEMGQEVTMRCQPILGHNTVFWYRQTMMQGLELLAYFRNRAPLDDSGMPKDRFSAEMPDATLATLKIQPSEPRDSAVYFCASGFLGTELTPSYEQYFGPGTRLTVT.

This sequence joins TRBV29-1 and TRBJ1-3; D not certain. Germline V gene data show CDR1 as SQVTM and CDR2 as ANQGSEA. V lost 0 bases, J lost 2 bases, and 14 bases lay in between. This CDR3 contains 16 residues. CDR3 loop: CSVEDWQRAAGNTIYF. CDR3 in DNA: TGCAGCGTTGAAGATTGGCAGCGAGCGGCTGGAAACACCATATATTTT.

J is TRBJ1-1 and V is TRBV18, with 7 positions matching TRBD1. J lost 0 bases, V lost 3 bases, and 7 bases had no gene match. In germline, CDR1 is KGHSH, CDR2 LQKENI. This CDR3 is built from 16 residues. The CDR3 bases are TGTGCCAGCTCACCGTTCGACAGGGCGATGAACACTGAAGCTTTCTTT. Its translation is CASSPFDRAMNTEAFF. The complete variable domain, with remaining parts taken from reference TRBV18 and TRBJ1-1, reads NAGVMQNPRHLVRRRGQEARLRCSPMKGHSHVYWYRQLPEEGLKFMVYLQKENIIDESGMPKERFSAEFPKEGPSILRIQQVVRGDSAAYFCASSPFDRAMNTEAFFGQGTRLTVV.

The chain recombines TRBV6-5 with TRBJ2-3; a possible D gene is TRBD2 (6 bases). Trimming left V 2 bases short and J 2 bases short, with 8 bases between. Per the germline V gene, CDR1 is MNHEY and CDR2 is SVGAGI. The CDR3 has 14 amino acids. CDR3 residues: CASSYRGFTDTQYF. In nucleotides, the CDR3 is TGTGCCAGCAGTTACCGGGGGTTCACAGATACGCAGTATTTT.

This clone was recorded a few times. This CDR3 reads CASSTSPNYGYTF. The CDR3 DNA is TGTGCCAGCAGTACAAGTCCTAACTATGGCTACACCTTC. The chain combines TRBV6-6 with TRBJ1-2; D remains unclear. V was trimmed by 5 bases and J by 0 bases, leaving 7 bases between them. Per the germline V gene, CDR1 is MNHNY and CDR2 is SVGAGI (reference sequence). The length of the CDR3 is 13 residues.

This clone was found once. CDR3 region: CASSPMGSSYNSPLHF. CDR3 nucleotides: TGCGCCAGCAGCCCGATGGGGAGCTCCTATAATTCACCCCTCCACTTT. The V call is TRBV5-1, the J call TRBJ1-6, with no clear D. CDR3 length equals 16 residues. With 4 bases removed from V and 0 bases from J, the gap between germline ends came to 11 bases. Germline V gene lookup returns CDR1 SGHRS and CDR2 YFSETQ.

This chain links TRBV5-1 with TRBJ2-4; TRBD2 agrees at 7 bases. Germline V gene data show CDR1 as SGHRS and CDR2 as YFSETQ. Trimming removed 0 bases from V and 3 bases from J; junction bases left unmatched: 6. This CDR3 has 16 amino acids. The CDR3 spells CASSLEASGNKNIQYF. DNA for the CDR3: TGCGCCAGCAGCTTGGAGGCTAGCGGTAACAAAAACATTCAGTACTTC.

The chain joins TRBV6-6 to TRBJ2-4; 8 bases map to TRBD1. The germline CDR1 and CDR2 sequences are MNHNY and SVGAGI (reference sequence). The CDR3 consists of 16 residues. V was clipped by 7 bases and J by 4 bases; unmatched bases: 12. CDR3 nucleotides: TGTGCCAGCACCCAAGGGACAGGCGAAACGAAAAACATTCAGTACTTC. Amino acids: CASTQGTGETKNIQYF.

CDR3 coding DNA: TGTGCCAGCAGCTTAAACAGGGGCGGTGGCTACACCTTC. Amino acid sequence: CASSLNRGGGYTF. This sequence joins TRBV11-3 and TRBJ1-2; 7 bases align to TRBD1. J gave up 7 bases and V 2 bases, and 4 bases lay outside the gene matches. This CDR3 contains 13 residues. CDR1 and CDR2 from the germline V gene are SGHNT and YENEEA.

The rearrangement links TRBV24-1 to TRBJ1-1; D not resolved. Germline V CDR1 and CDR2: KGHDR, SFDVKD. V shed 4 bases and J shed 2 bases, with 19 bases lying between them. The CDR3 length is 17 residues. CDR3 protein: CATSDQTLPRFNTEAFF. CDR3 bases: TGTGCCACCAGTGACCAAACTTTACCCCGCTTTAACACTGAAGCTTTCTTT.

This sequence joins TRBV7-2 and TRBJ2-5; 8 nucleotides line up with TRBD2. This CDR3 region has 15 residues. Germline V gives CDR1 SGHTA, CDR2 FQGNSA. The ends lost 3 bases at V and 2 bases at J; junction bases unmatched: 5. DNA of the CDR3: TGTGCCAGCAGCTTCCGACTAGCGCCTCAAGAGACCCAGTACTTC. Translated, it gives CASSFRLAPQETQYF.

The rearrangement uses TRBV9 and TRBJ2-3; no reliable D call. Trimming pared 3 bases from V and 0 bases from J, leaving 11 bases between. This CDR3 is built from 15 residues. CDR1 SGDLS and CDR2 YYNGEE come from the germline V gene. This CDR3 is CASSGYSASTDTQYF. In DNA form, the CDR3 reads TGTGCCAGCAGCGGATACAGTGCTAGCACAGATACGCAGTATTTT. Based on the CDR3 plus reference TRBV9 and TRBJ2-3, the full variable domain is DSGVTQTPKHLITATGQRVTLRCSPRSGDLSVYWYQQSLDQGLQFLIQYYNGEERAKGNILERFSAQQFPDLHSELNLSSLELGDSALYFCASSGYSASTDTQYFGPGTRLTVL.

This clone was counted a single time. This rearrangement joins TRBV9 to TRBJ2-1; 8 bases are shared with TRBD2. J gave up 7 bases and V 0 bases, and 9 bases lay outside the gene matches. Germline V lookup: CDR1 SGDLS, CDR2 YYNGEE. There are 16 residues in the CDR3. CDR3 region: CASSVGGRGGPNEQFF. The CDR3 DNA is TGTGCCAGCAGCGTAGGGGGTCGGGGGGGCCCGAATGAGCAGTTCTTC. Full variable domain (rest looked up from reference TRBV9 and TRBJ2-1): DSGVTQTPKHLITATGQRVTLRCSPRSGDLSVYWYQQSLDQGLQFLIQYYNGEERAKGNILERFSAQQFPDLHSELNLSSLELGDSALYFCASSVGGRGGPNEQFFGPGTRLTVL.

The gene calls are TRBV2 and TRBJ2-4, with 14 bases matching TRBD2. CDR3 length: 16 amino acids. V lost 7 bases, J lost 4 bases, and 6 bases stayed unmatched. Germline CDR1 reads SNHLY; CDR2 reads FYNNEI. CDR3 sequence: CASTRGLAGGKNIQYF. CDR3 coding DNA: TGTGCCAGCACCCGCGGACTAGCGGGGGGTAAAAACATTCAGTACTTC.

The CDR3 loop is CASSVQGVANTQYF. The CDR3 region has the DNA TGTGCCAGCAGCGTACAAGGGGTAGCAAATACGCAGTATTTT. The chain combines TRBV9 with TRBJ2-3; D is perhaps TRBD1 (5 bases). Germline-derived CDR1 and CDR2 are SGDLS and YYNGEE. CDR3 length: 14 residues. V lost 1 base and J lost 7, with 13 bases in between.

The V call is TRBV7-2, the J call TRBJ2-2; tentatively, D is TRBD1 (6 bases). Trimming took 5 bases from V and 6 from J, leaving 10 bases between them. In germline, CDR1 is SGHTA, CDR2 FQGNSA. The length of the CDR3 is 13 residues. The CDR3 nucleotides read TGTGCCAGCAGCATCAGGGGAGCCGGGGAGCTGTTTTTT. This codes for CASSIRGAGELFF.

The chain has TRBV11-3 and TRBJ1-6; TRBD1 aligns across 7 bases. With 4 bases clipped from V and 9 bases from J, the junction kept 9 bases outside the gene matches. Germline CDR1 reads SGHNT; CDR2 reads YENEEA. The CDR3 length is 15 residues. The CDR3 nucleotides read TGTGCCAGCAGCTCAGACAGGGTCGGTAGTTCACCCCTCCACTTT. This encodes CASSSDRVGSSPLHF.

The J gene is TRBJ2-3, the V gene TRBV30; TRBD2 aligns across 8 bases. The junction had 10 bases not matched to a gene; V was cut back by 7 bases and J by 10 bases. The CDR3 has 12 amino acids. CDR1 and CDR2 (germline): GTSNPN, SVGIG (reference sequence). This chain's CDR3 is CALTTGGTSQYF. The CDR3 DNA follows: TGTGCCTTGACAACGGGGGGGACGTCGCAGTATTTT.

This clone was detected only a few times. The rearrangement joins TRBV27 to TRBJ2-7, with 9 bases aligning to TRBD1. CDR1 and CDR2 from the germline V gene are MNHEY and SMNVEV (reference sequence). This CDR3 has 15 amino acids. V shed 5 bases and J 3 bases; nucleotides not matched to a gene: 8. The CDR3 is CASSLTWDRDYEQYF. CDR3 nucleotide sequence: TGTGCCAGCAGTCTCACCTGGGACAGGGACTACGAGCAGTACTTC.

In nucleotides, the CDR3 is TGTGCCTGGAGTGTAGGTCGGGGGGCTGGTTCACCCCTCCACTTT. This sequence encodes CAWSVGRGAGSPLHF. This rearrangement joins TRBV30 to TRBJ1-6; D is possibly TRBD1 (6 bases). This CDR3 has 15 residues. CDR1 and CDR2 (germline): GTSNPN, SVGIG (reference sequence). V was clipped by 0 bases and J by 9 bases, with 15 bases between them.